This TCR beta chain was sequenced for a study of cytomegalovirus exposure and HLA in healthy donors. Overall study findings and caveats: Overall, approximately 180 TCR beta chains were annotated as cytomegalovirus-associated. Usually a TCR sequence was rare, but some public TCRs were found in many donors.

A few counts support this clone. Its antigen remains unidentified. Each of the donors was a healthy bone marrow donor. Each donor was nominally healthy when sampled (though unrecorded immune exposures were likely). Per the germline V gene, CDR1 is SGHNT and CDR2 is YYREEE (reference sequence). V shed 3 bases, J shed 0 bases, and the junction held 3 bases outside the gene matches. The CDR3 runs 15 residues. Primers for the PCR totalled 60 Vbeta and 13 Jbeta. Assay: immunoSEQ multiplex PCR; the TCRdb copy retains only in-frame clones and omits some. The top ten hold about 4.3% of the sample, which has about 160,000 clones, just over 70% seen once.

What was sequenced was PBMCs. This chain connects TRBV5-4 to TRBJ1-2, with 9 bases aligning to TRBD1. The receptor comes from a man aged 18 to 29 in good health and CMV-seropositive. As DNA, the CDR3 is TGTGCCAGCAGCTCGAGACAGGGGGCTAACTATGGCTACACCTTC. This gives the protein CASSSRQGANYGYTF.